Presented here are 15 T cell receptor beta chains from one specimen sequenced in a study of shared clonotypes between healthy human individuals. Sequencing was performed with immunoSEQ multiplex PCR; in TCRdb, only in-frame clones are kept and a portion is missing. Found here are about 2.1 million clones, over 85% of them singletons; the top ten hold over 1.5%. CD45RO-negative CD8 cells positively selected for CCR7 made up the naive population, which excluded terminally differentiated effector memory CD45RA+ cells. The sequenced sample consisted of naive CD8+ T cells from PBMCs. These receptors came from a man aged 18 to 29 in good health. Some clones in this sample may be carry-over from other donors' samples.

V gene TRBV28 combines with J gene TRBJ2-7, with TRBD1 matching over 7 bases. After removal of 1 base from V and 7 bases from J, the junction contained 10 bases not matched to a gene. CDR3 length equals 15 residues. Germline V CDR1 and CDR2: MDHEN, SYDVKM. CDR3 DNA sequence: TGTGCCAGCAGTTTATTCGACAGGGACCTTAATGAGCAGTACTTC. Translated, it gives CASSLFDRDLNEQYF.

As for this clone: Since a much larger clone is just one base distant, this may be a read error. This sequence joins TRBV28 and TRBJ2-5, with unresolved D. CDR3 length: 11 amino acids. The V end lost 2 bases, the J end lost 5 bases, and 3 bases lay between the germline ends. CDR1 and CDR2 from the germline V gene are MDHEN and SYDVKM. CDR3 in amino acids: CASSLEETQYF. The CDR3 bases are TGTGCCAGCAGTTTAGAGGAGACCCAGTACTTC.

The rearrangement links TRBV27 to TRBJ2-5; 10 bases fit TRBD1. Germline CDR1 reads MNHEY; CDR2 reads SMNVEV (reference sequence). The trim removed 4 bases at V and 5 bases at J, leaving 7 bases unmatched. The CDR3 is 15 residues long. Here the CDR3 reads CASSSPTGGRETQYF. The CDR3 DNA reads as TGTGCCAGCAGTTCCCCGACAGGGGGCAGGGAGACCCAGTACTTC.

J is TRBJ2-7 and V is TRBV11-1; TRBD2 aligns across 12 bases. This CDR3 is 17 amino acids long. Germline V gene sequence: CDR1 SGHAT, CDR2 FQDESV (reference sequence). Trimming removed 3 bases from V and 0 bases from J; junction bases left unmatched: 6. The CDR3 DNA reads TGTGCCAGCAGCTTCCTAGCGGGAGGGCACACCTCCTACGAGCAGTACTTC. Translated, it gives CASSFLAGGHTSYEQYF. Complete variable domain (other parts from reference TRBV11-1 and TRBJ2-7): EAEVAQSPRYKITEKSQAVAFWCDPISGHATLYWYRQILGQGPELLVQFQDESVVDDSQLPKDRFSAERLKGVDSTLKIQPAELGDSAMYLCASSFLAGGHTSYEQYFGPGTRLTVT.

Comments on this clone: Other DNA variants within this sample encode the same CDR3. The rearrangement joins TRBV27 to TRBJ1-1; the D gene is possibly TRBD1 (5 bases). Per the germline V gene, CDR1 is MNHEY and CDR2 is SMNVEV (reference sequence). The CDR3 has 14 amino acids. The V end was cut by 1 base, the J end by 3 bases, with 9 bases between. CDR3 nucleotides: TGTGCCAGCAGTTTATGGGGGGGAGACACTGAAGCTTTCTTT. Amino acid sequence: CASSLWGGDTEAFF.

The gene calls are TRBV18 and TRBJ2-7; TRBD2 aligns across 9 bases. Per germline, CDR1 KGHSH and CDR2 LQKENI. V trimming: 1 base; J trimming: 1 base; junction bases outside the gene matches: 8. The CDR3 covers 17 residues. CDR3 in DNA: TGTGCCAGCTCACCACGCAGTATAGCGGGAGTGTCCTACGAGCAGTACTTC. Its protein is CASSPRSIAGVSYEQYF.

This chain's CDR3 is CASSLGAGDYEQYF. As DNA, the CDR3 is TGTGCCAGCAGCTTAGGAGCGGGGGACTACGAGCAGTACTTC. The chain has TRBV11-2 and TRBJ2-7, with 8 bases lining up with TRBD2. The CDR3 is 14 residues long. Germline V lookup: CDR1 SGHAT, CDR2 FQNNGV. V lost 1 base and J lost 3; bases outside the gene matches: 2.

The chain joins TRBV2 to TRBJ2-7, with 11 bases that match TRBD2. Germline values: CDR1 SNHLY, CDR2 FYNNEI. The length of the CDR3 is 19 residues. J lost 0 bases, V lost 6 bases, and 16 bases had no gene match. CDR3 nucleotide sequence: TGTGCCAGCAGAGGTCCAGAGGGTAGTAGCGGGAGGGTCTCCTACGAGCAGTACTTC. It translates to CASRGPEGSSGRVSYEQYF.

Only one count was recorded for this clone. The chain joins TRBV9 to TRBJ2-5; perhaps D is TRBD1 or TRBD2 (5 bases each). The CDR3 consists of 15 residues. Per germline, CDR1 SGDLS and CDR2 YYNGEE. V was shortened by 5 bases and J by 3 bases, with 17 bases between the two germline ends. The CDR3 DNA reads TGTGCCAGCAGTGTACGGGGCTTAGACAAAGAGACCCAGTACTTC. It codes for CASSVRGLDKETQYF. The entire variable domain, with the rest obtained from reference TRBV9 and TRBJ2-5, is as follows: DSGVTQTPKHLITATGQRVTLRCSPRSGDLSVYWYQQSLDQGLQFLIQYYNGEERAKGNILERFSAQQFPDLHSELNLSSLELGDSALYFCASSVRGLDKETQYFGPGTRLLVL.

CDR3 sequence reads: CASSELWQGLNTGELFF. CDR3 nucleotides: TGTGCCAGCAGTGAATTGTGGCAGGGGCTAAATACCGGGGAGCTGTTTTTT. This chain joins TRBV25-1 and TRBJ2-2; weak D call: TRBD1 (6 bases). Per the germline V gene, CDR1 is MGHDK and CDR2 is SYGVNS. V was trimmed by 1 base and J by 5 bases, leaving 17 bases between them. The CDR3 is 17 residues long.

The chain uses TRBV30 and TRBJ2-7, with a weak D call TRBD2 (6 bases). Trimming took 7 bases from V and 5 from J, leaving 12 bases between them. This CDR3 has 11 residues. CDR1 is GTSNPN, CDR2 SVGIG, per germline (reference sequence). DNA for the CDR3: TGTGCCTCCGGCGGGGTGCACGAGCAGTACTTC. It translates to CASGGVHEQYF.

The rearrangement joins TRBV7-9 to TRBJ1-1; TRBD1 might be the D (6 bases). In germline, CDR1 is SEHNR, CDR2 FQNEAQ (reference sequence). This CDR3 region has 15 residues. Trimming pared 5 bases from V and 5 bases from J, leaving 18 bases between. The CDR3 loop reads CASSGRQATWTEAFF. In DNA, the CDR3 is TGTGCCAGCAGCGGAAGACAGGCGACTTGGACTGAAGCTTTCTTT.

The chain links TRBV6-1 to TRBJ2-7; D might be TRBD1 or TRBD2, each matching 5 bases. Trimming took 8 bases from V and 3 from J, leaving 14 bases between them. The CDR3 covers 13 residues. In germline, CDR1 is MNHNS, CDR2 SASEGT. The CDR3 nucleotides read TGTGCCAGCGGAGAGGGGTATCTCTACGAGCAGTACTTC. Translating gives CASGEGYLYEQYF.

This clone has just a few counts. The chain uses TRBV19 and TRBJ1-5; 8 bases agree with TRBD1. Germline assignment: CDR1 LNHDA and CDR2 SQIVND (reference sequence). The CDR3 length is 15 residues. V was pared by 6 bases and J by 0 bases, with 4 bases of the junction left unmatched. CDR3 sequence reads: CASRTTGDSNQPQHF. The CDR3 DNA is TGTGCCAGTAGGACGACAGGGGATAGCAATCAGCCCCAGCATTTT.

CDR3 bases: TGTGCCAGCAGCCCCCTGTGGGGGCAGGACAATGAGCAGTTCTTC. Translation gives CASSPLWGQDNEQFF. This chain joins TRBV7-9 and TRBJ2-1, with a possible D match to TRBD1 (6 bases). V lost 5 bases to trimming and J lost 5 bases, with 16 bases between them. The length of the CDR3 is 15 residues. CDR1 is SEHNR, CDR2 FQNEAQ, per germline (reference sequence).